This entry lists 3 T cell receptor beta chains sequenced from one sample in a study of chemoradiotherapy in HPV16-positive cancers. The assay was immunoSEQ multiplex PCR, and TCRdb's table has in-frame clones only and misses some. The sample lists 12,000 or so clones; around 86% were seen once. Specimen: blood, collected from a patient who underwent chemoradiotherapy. The receptor source for this set is a human donor with HPV-associated anogenital cancer.

V gene TRBV5-1 combines with J gene TRBJ1-6, with D perhaps TRBD1 (5 bases). V was cut by 0 bases and J by 5 bases, with 12 bases left in between. This CDR3 spans 16 amino acids. CDR1 SGHRS and CDR2 YFSETQ come from the germline V gene. In nucleotides, the CDR3 is TGCGCCAGCAGCTTGGGGGGACTCAGAAATAATTCACCCCTCCACTTT. Translating gives CASSLGGLRNNSPLHF.

The chain couples TRBV20-1 to TRBJ2-3; D gene uncertain. Germline assignment: CDR1 DFQATT and CDR2 SNEGSKA (reference sequence). V was trimmed by 5 bases and J by 3 bases, leaving 6 bases between them. The CDR3 has 11 residues. Here the CDR3 DNA reads TGCAGTGCTCTTGCGACAGATACGCAGTATTTT. It yields the protein CSALATDTQYF.

This chain uses TRBV11-2 with TRBJ2-2; 8 positions agree with TRBD1. Germline CDR1 is SGHAT and CDR2 is FQNNGV. This CDR3 comprises 16 residues. The V and J ends lost 5 bases and 1 base, in that order; junction bases with no gene match: 6. CDR3 residues: CASSPWTGMNTGELFF. The DNA for the CDR3 is TGTGCCAGCAGCCCTTGGACAGGGATGAACACCGGGGAGCTGTTTTTT.